The 24 T cell receptor beta chains below come from one sample, sequenced in a study of blood T cells in healthy people across ages. With a J-beta primer mix and a sample-barcoded 5' primer, a second PCR ran 7 to 11 cycles. Using its own MiXCR run on the 5' RACE reads, TCRdb lists one record per CDR3 protein. The data show 1.5 million to 2 million distinct CDR3 sequences, around 36% seen once. The source material was blood. The receptors derive from a woman aged 30 to 39 in good health.

The table lists this clonotype with a few counts. The chain is built from TRBV24-1 and TRBJ2-3, with 9 bases identical to TRBD2. The CDR3 totals 16 residues. The ends lost 3 bases at V and 2 bases at J; junction bases unmatched: 5. The germline CDR1 and CDR2 sequences are KGHDR and SFDVKD. CDR3 region: CATSDDSGGLTDTQYF. As DNA, the CDR3 is TGTGCCACCAGTGATGATAGCGGGGGCCTCACAGATACGCAGTATTTT.

The chain joins TRBV5-1 to TRBJ2-4, with TRBD2 matching over 7 bases. The CDR3 extends over 15 amino acids. The germline V gene encodes CDR1 SGHRS and CDR2 YFSETQ. After removal of 4 bases from V and 6 bases from J, the junction contained 10 bases not matched to a gene. In nucleotides, the CDR3 is TGCGCCAGCAGCCCGGGGCAGGGCGGGGGAAACATTCAGTACTTC. It encodes CASSPGQGGGNIQYF.

The V and J genes are TRBV6-2 or TRBV6-3 and TRBJ2-5; TRBD1 might be the D (6 bases). Germline V gene data show CDR1 as MNHEY and CDR2 as SVGEGT. The length of the CDR3 is 14 residues. V was clipped by 2 bases and J by 11 bases, with 18 bases between them. The CDR3 DNA sequence: TGTGCCAGCAGTTACACAGGGCTTTACAATGAGCAGTACTTC. Translated, it gives CASSYTGLYNEQYF.

This clonotype has a handful of counts. The CDR3 DNA reads TGCAGTGTCCCCCCTCGGCTAGCGGGAGTCTCCGGGAGCGCCCAGTACTTC. It translates to CSVPPRLAGVSGSAQYF. The rearrangement joins TRBV20-1 to TRBJ2-5, with 10 bases that match TRBD2. Germline CDR1 is DFQATT and CDR2 is SNEGSKA (reference sequence). The length of the CDR3 is 17 residues. V was clipped by 7 bases and J by 9 bases; unmatched bases: 23.

This chain connects TRBV13 to TRBJ2-5, with TRBD1 matching over 9 bases. J was trimmed by 1 base and V by 5 bases; bases with no gene match: 5. Germline CDR1 is PRHDT and CDR2 is FYEKMQ (reference sequence). CDR3 length equals 15 residues. The DNA for the CDR3 is TGTGCCAGCAGCCCCGGGACAGGGTTCCAAGAGACCCAGTACTTC. Translating it yields CASSPGTGFQETQYF. The full variable domain, in which reference TRBV13 and TRBJ2-5 provide the parts outside the CDR3, is AAGVIQSPRHLIKEKRETATLKCYPIPRHDTVYWYQQGPGQDPQFLISFYEKMQSDKGSIPDRFSAQQFSDYHSELNMSSLELGDSALYFCASSPGTGFQETQYFGPGTRLLVL.

For this clonotype: A read error may account for a junction end that differs from germline. The chain links TRBV5-1 to TRBJ2-1; D may match TRBD1 or TRBD2 (5 bases each). CDR1 is SGHRS and CDR2 is YFSETQ in the germline V gene. CDR3 length: 14 amino acids. Here the CDR3 DNA reads TGCGCCAGCAGCTTGGAGAGGGGAGACAATGAGCGGTTCTTC. Its protein product is CASSLERGDNERFF.

This clonotype was recorded once. A read error may produce the germline difference seen at one junction end. The genes are TRBV4-2 and TRBJ2-1; TRBD1 is a possible D gene (5 bases). Germline lookup yields CDR1 LGHNA and CDR2 YNFKEQ. This CDR3 has 15 amino acids. This CDR3 is CACSLDSSTYNEQFF. The CDR3, as DNA: TGTGCCTGCAGCCTTGACAGCTCCACCTACAATGAGCAGTTCTTC.

The gene calls are TRBV4-1 and TRBJ2-7; no definite D call. V was pared by 1 base and J by 2 bases, with 15 bases between. Germline lookup yields CDR1 MGHRA and CDR2 YSYEKL. CDR3 size: 16 residues. CDR3 DNA sequence: TGCGCCAGCAGCCAAGGGCTCACAGCCTACCCCTACGAGCAGTACTTC. Amino acids: CASSQGLTAYPYEQYF.

The rearrangement joins TRBV5-1 to TRBJ2-3; D assignment may be TRBD1 or TRBD2 (5 bases each). The V gene's germline CDR1 is SGHRS and CDR2 YFSETQ. The CDR3 has 17 residues. Between the trimmed V and J ends, which lost 3 bases and 2 bases, there was a span of 19 bases. The CDR3 DNA reads as TGCGCCAGCAGCTACCCCGAGGGGCAGGGTTACACAGATACGCAGTATTTT. Encoded protein: CASSYPEGQGYTDTQYF.

The V call is TRBV5-1, the J call TRBJ1-3; D gene uncertain. Trimming removed 1 base at V and 0 bases at J, with 8 bases between. The germline gives CDR1 SGHRS, CDR2 YFSETQ. The CDR3 has 15 residues. The CDR3 DNA reads as TGCGCCAGCAGCTTGTCCCCAGACTCTGGAAACACCATATATTTT. Translating gives CASSLSPDSGNTIYF.

Comment on this clonotype: The junction departs from germline at one end; a sequencing error may be responsible. The chain combines TRBV9 with TRBJ1-2; D gene ambiguous. Germline CDR1 SGDLS, CDR2 YYNGEE. The CDR3 runs to 14 residues. CDR3 protein: CTSSGLRSPGGYTF. The CDR3 DNA reads as TGTACCAGCAGCGGGCTCCGCTCCCCCGGAGGCTACACCTTC.

Concerning this clonotype: Relative to the germline gene, one junction end is altered; a read error may explain this. The J gene is TRBJ2-5, the V gene TRBV12-3 or TRBV12-4, with 11 bases identical to TRBD2. This CDR3 is built from 14 residues. For the CDR3, the DNA is TGCGCCAGCAGCTTTACTAGCGGGGGAGAGACCCAGTACTTC. Protein product: CASSFTSGGETQYF.

This clonotype has a handful of counts. V and J are TRBV6-2 or TRBV6-3 and TRBJ1-1; 9 bases agree with TRBD1. The germline V gene has CDR1 MNHEY and CDR2 SVGEGT. V lost 6 bases and J lost 2; bases outside the gene matches: 13. CDR3 size: 17 residues. CDR3 sequence: CASSTPGQGTLNTEAFF. DNA of the CDR3: TGTGCCAGCAGCACGCCGGGACAGGGTACCTTAAACACTGAAGCTTTCTTT.

The rearrangement links TRBV29-1 to TRBJ1-2, with 7 bases that match TRBD1. The J segment lost 0 bases and the V segment lost 7 bases, leaving 8 bases of the junction unmatched. Germline CDR1 reads SQVTM; CDR2 reads ANQGSEA. This CDR3 has 14 amino acids. The CDR3 DNA follows: TGCAGCGCGAAAACAGGGGTAGCTAACTATGGCTACACCTTC. Translated, it gives CSAKTGVANYGYTF.

With respect to this clonotype: Compared with germline, one end of the junction differs, possibly owing to a read error. The V and J genes are TRBV12-3 or TRBV12-4 and TRBJ1-1; D is undetermined. This CDR3 spans 13 amino acids. CDR3 sequence (DNA): TGTGCCAGCTCCGGGCAGTTAAACACTGGAGCTTTCTTT. Translated: CASSGQLNTGAFF.

The rearrangement joins TRBV10-1 to TRBJ2-7; 11 nucleotides agree with TRBD2. CDR1 is WNHNN, CDR2 SYGVQD, per germline (reference sequence). This CDR3 comprises 16 residues. The ends lost 0 bases at V and 3 bases at J; junction bases unmatched: 4. The CDR3 sequence is CASSESGLAAFYEQYF. The CDR3, as DNA: TGCGCCAGCAGTGAGTCGGGACTAGCGGCCTTCTACGAGCAGTACTTC.

The V gene is TRBV5-1, the J gene TRBJ2-7; D is undetermined. V lost 3 bases and J lost 5, with 12 bases in between. Germline CDR1 reads SGHRS; CDR2 reads YFSETQ. The CDR3 contains 13 residues. The CDR3 reads CASSSTRINEQYF. As DNA, the CDR3 is TGCGCCAGCAGCTCGACCCGGATAAACGAGCAGTACTTC.

The V gene is TRBV5-1, the J gene TRBJ2-1; 10 nucleotides align to TRBD1. CDR3 length: 14 amino acids. V lost 4 bases to trimming and J lost 6 bases; unmatched junction nucleotides: 4. Germline lookup yields CDR1 SGHRS and CDR2 YFSETQ. The CDR3 region is CASSDRGHLNEQFF. CDR3 nucleotides: TGCGCCAGCAGCGACAGGGGGCACCTCAATGAGCAGTTCTTC.

The chain joins TRBV5-1 to TRBJ2-1, with 7 bases lining up with TRBD1. The CDR3 sequence is 16 residues long. Germline CDR1 SGHRS, CDR2 YFSETQ. The V segment lost 4 bases and the J segment 10 bases; nucleotides outside the gene matches: 17. CDR3 region: CASSPRDSVFAREQFF. The CDR3 bases are TGCGCCAGCAGCCCCCGGGACAGCGTCTTCGCTCGGGAGCAGTTCTTC.

The chain is built from TRBV3-1 and TRBJ2-5; D gene unclear. Trimming stripped 5 bases from V and 4 bases from J, with 14 bases between. Germline V gene lookup returns CDR1 LGHDT and CDR2 YNNKEL (reference sequence). This CDR3 region has 14 residues. The CDR3 coding sequence is TGTGCCAGCAGCAAAACCTATAATCCAGAGACCCAGTACTTC. Translation: CASSKTYNPETQYF.

This rearrangement joins TRBV6-6 to TRBJ2-5; 8 bases are shared with TRBD2. The J call may be faulty, since TRBJ2-7 better matches the DNA end. The V gene's germline CDR1 is MNHNY and CDR2 SVGAGI (reference sequence). The CDR3 spans 14 residues. CDR3: CASRSLAGGGEQYF. CDR3 DNA: TGTGCCAGCAGGTCCCTAGCGGGCGGGGGCGAGCAGTACTTC.

This chain uses TRBV6-4 with TRBJ2-5; maybe TRBD2 (6 bases). The CDR3 contains 13 residues. CDR1 and CDR2 (germline): MRHNA, SNTAGT. Between the trimmed V and J ends, which lost 3 bases and 7 bases, there was a span of 12 bases. DNA for the CDR3: TGTGCCAGCAGTGAGGGGAGGAGTACGACCCAGTACTTC. This translates into CASSEGRSTTQYF.

The J gene is TRBJ1-1, the V gene TRBV7-9; D gene uncertain. Germline CDR1 SEHNR, CDR2 FQNEAQ (reference sequence). The V end lost 8 bases, the J end lost 0 bases, and 7 bases lay between the germline ends. The CDR3 has 12 residues. CDR3 in amino acids: CASELLNTEAFF. The CDR3 nucleotides read TGTGCCAGCGAACTTTTGAACACTGAAGCTTTCTTT.

The chain combines TRBV29-1 with TRBJ1-1, with D possibly TRBD1 on 6 matching bases. This CDR3 contains 12 residues. The V end was cut by 7 bases, the J end by 7 bases, with 16 bases between. Germline loops: CDR1 SQVTM, CDR2 ANQGSEA. The CDR3 DNA is TGCAGCGCTGAGGGGGGGGACATTGAAGCTTTCTTT. This codes for CSAEGGDIEAFF.